Below are 30 T cell receptor beta chains sequenced from a single sample in a study of T-cell reconstitution after alpha-beta-depleted transplantation in children. Preparation of the TCRbeta library involved a method that used unique molecular identifiers. TCRdb redid the calling of the PCR reads with MiXCR, one entry per CDR3 protein. This sample has a few hundred thousand distinct CDR3 sequences, with about 40% found just once. Sequences were derived from PBMCs, sampled before TCRalphabeta/CD19-depleted stem cell transplant. These receptors came from a girl aged 2 to 9 with aplastic anemia, due to receive a stem cell transplant.

This clonotype was observed a handful of times. The chain carries TRBV6-2 or TRBV6-3 and TRBJ1-2; no definite D call. Germline V gene sequence: CDR1 MNHEY, CDR2 SVGEGT. The CDR3 contains 14 residues. V was pared by 5 bases and J by 4 bases, with 14 bases between. CDR3 nucleotide sequence: TGTGCCAGCAGTGCCCTCGGACTGCTCTATGGCTACACCTTC. Translated: CASSALGLLYGYTF.

This clonotype was seen more than once but under ten times. The chain links TRBV11-2 to TRBJ1-1, with D perhaps matching TRBD1 (5 bases). The CDR3 loop spans 14 amino acids. Germline CDR1 SGHAT, CDR2 FQNNGV. Deletions cut 2 bases from V and 8 bases from J, with 15 bases between. CDR3 in amino acids: CASSLRAGRAEAFF. The CDR3 DNA is TGTGCCAGCAGCTTAAGAGCAGGGCGCGCAGAAGCTTTCTTT. Drawing the rest from reference TRBV11-2 and TRBJ1-1, the complete variable domain is EAGVAQSPRYKIIEKRQSVAFWCNPISGHATLYWYQQILGQGPKLLIQFQNNGVVDDSQLPKDRFSAERLKGVDSTLKIQPAKLEDSAVYLCASSLRAGRAEAFFGQGTRLTVV.

The table lists this clonotype with many counts. The gene calls are TRBV20-1 and TRBJ2-1; 8 nucleotides agree with TRBD2. J was trimmed by 6 bases and V by 0 bases; bases with no gene match: 7. Germline-derived CDR1 and CDR2 are DFQATT and SNEGSKA (reference sequence). The CDR3 contains 15 residues. The chain's CDR3 is CSARDTGRARNEQFF. In DNA, the CDR3 is TGCAGTGCTAGAGACACCGGGAGGGCGCGCAATGAGCAGTTCTTC.

V usage is TRBV3-1 and J usage is TRBJ2-1; 7 nucleotides line up with TRBD2. V shed 6 bases and J 5 bases; nucleotides not matched to a gene: 4. Germline V gives CDR1 LGHDT, CDR2 YNNKEL (reference sequence). The CDR3 has 13 residues. CDR3 loop: CASRGGGHNEQFF. The CDR3 coding sequence is TGTGCCAGCAGGGGCGGGGGTCACAATGAGCAGTTCTTC.

The chain carries TRBV20-1 and TRBJ2-5; D perhaps matches TRBD1 (5 bases). Germline CDR1 reads DFQATT; CDR2 reads SNEGSKA (reference sequence). V lost 4 bases, J lost 4 bases, and 7 bases lay in between. The CDR3 extends over 11 amino acids. DNA of the CDR3: TGCAGTGCTAATCAGGGAGAGACCCAGTACTTC. Protein sequence: CSANQGETQYF.

About this clonotype itself: This could be a read error, since a much larger clone is one nucleotide away. The V and J genes are TRBV7-2 and TRBJ2-5, with 9 bases matching TRBD1. After removal of 6 bases from V and 4 bases from J, the junction contained 3 bases not matched to a gene. This CDR3 contains 13 residues. Germline V gene lookup returns CDR1 SGHTA and CDR2 FQGNSA. The CDR3 region has the DNA TGTGCCAGCAGGAAACAGGGGGCAGAGACCCAGTACTTC. Protein sequence: CASRKQGAETQYF.

The V call is TRBV5-5, the J call TRBJ2-1; TRBD1 or TRBD2 may be the D gene (5 bases each). V lost 4 bases and J 5 bases, leaving 22 bases between the germline ends. The germline gives CDR1 SGHKS, CDR2 YYEKEE (reference sequence). CDR3 length: 17 residues. The CDR3 DNA sequence: TGTGCCAGCAGCACCAGGGACGGCTCCATGGCCCACAATGAGCAGTTCTTC. Protein product: CASSTRDGSMAHNEQFF.

This chain joins TRBV20-1 and TRBJ2-1; the match to TRBD2 covers 9 bases. Germline trimming cut 6 bases from V and 3 bases from J; bases unmatched to any gene: 18. The CDR3 is 18 residues long. Germline V gene lookup returns CDR1 DFQATT and CDR2 SNEGSKA (reference sequence). For the CDR3, the DNA is TGCAGTGCCTCCGGGACTAGCCCGACCGTTAGCTACTACAATGAGCAGTTCTTC. This gives the protein CSASGTSPTVSYYNEQFF.

This clonotype was seen only a few times. V gene TRBV30 combines with J gene TRBJ2-1; TRBD2 agrees at 8 bases. Germline-derived CDR1 and CDR2 are GTSNPN and SVGIG (reference sequence). The CDR3 has 13 amino acids. V shed 3 bases and J 14 bases; nucleotides not matched to a gene: 12. The CDR3 bases are TGTGCCTGGAGCCGGACTAGCAGGGAGAGGGAGTTCTTC. Translating gives CAWSRTSREREFF.

The chain has TRBV5-1 and TRBJ2-1; 9 nucleotides agree with TRBD1. Trimming took 4 bases from V and 4 from J; bases not matched to a gene: 12. CDR1 and CDR2 from the germline V gene are SGHRS and YFSETQ. The CDR3 contains 17 residues. The CDR3 coding sequence is TGCGCCAGCAGCCCGAACAGAGCCGGGACAGGGTACAATGAGCAGTTCTTC. Protein sequence: CASSPNRAGTGYNEQFF.

The table lists this clonotype with many counts. The J gene is TRBJ2-7, the V gene TRBV20-1; 9 bases fit TRBD2. The CDR3 has 14 residues. The germline CDR1 and CDR2 sequences are DFQATT and SNEGSKA (reference sequence). Unmatched junction bases numbered 8, after V lost 6 bases and J lost 2 bases. The CDR3 nucleotides read TGCAGTGCCCCAGGGACTAGCAGACCCTACGAGCAGTACTTC. It is translated as CSAPGTSRPYEQYF.

This chain uses TRBV29-1 with TRBJ2-7; D uncertain. Germline V gene lookup returns CDR1 SQVTM and CDR2 ANQGSEA. CDR3 length: 12 amino acids. The V end was cut by 3 bases, the J end by 2 bases, with 8 bases between. The chain's CDR3 is CSVEEPPYEQYF. The CDR3 DNA follows: TGCAGCGTTGAGGAACCTCCCTACGAGCAGTACTTC.

The V gene is TRBV6-5, the J gene TRBJ1-1; 9 bases match TRBD1. Trimming at V came to 5 bases and at J to 7 bases, leaving 8 bases not matched to a gene. This CDR3 has 14 residues. Germline lookup yields CDR1 MNHEY and CDR2 SVGAGI. The chain's CDR3 is CASSHRDRAGEAFF. The CDR3 DNA reads as TGTGCCAGCAGTCACCGGGACAGGGCCGGTGAAGCTTTCTTT.

Of note for this clonotype: A junction end diverges from the germline sequence, so it may reflect a read error. This chain joins TRBV5-4 and TRBJ2-5; D is uncertain. Germline V lookup: CDR1 SGHNT, CDR2 YYREEE (reference sequence). This CDR3 contains 14 residues. The CDR3 DNA follows: TGTGCCAACAGCTTTGGTGTAACCGAAGAGACCCAGTACTTC. Its protein product is CANSFGVTEETQYF.

CDR3 DNA: TGTGCCATCAGGCACGTTCTCACTTACAATGAGCAGTTCTTC. Translated: CAIRHVLTYNEQFF. The V call is TRBV10-3, the J call TRBJ2-1; D gene uncertain. CDR1 is ENHRY, CDR2 SYGVKD, per germline. The CDR3 consists of 14 residues. Trimming shortened V by 6 bases and J by 4 bases, and 13 bases separated the two germline ends.

The chain has TRBV29-1 and TRBJ2-5, with D perhaps matching TRBD2 (5 bases). V lost 7 bases, J lost 4 bases, and 13 bases lay in between. This CDR3 comprises 12 residues. In germline, CDR1 is SQVTM, CDR2 ANQGSEA. The CDR3 protein is CSAVGLAETQYF. CDR3 nucleotide sequence: TGCAGCGCCGTCGGCCTAGCAGAGACCCAGTACTTC.

The chain recombines TRBV14 with TRBJ2-1; D remains unclear. In germline, CDR1 is SGHDN, CDR2 FVKESK. V was shortened by 4 bases and J by 5 bases, with 15 bases between the two germline ends. The CDR3 has 15 residues. CDR3 loop: CASSRRSRAHNEQFF. CDR3 nucleotides: TGTGCCAGCAGCCGACGTTCCCGGGCTCACAATGAGCAGTTCTTC.

The chain couples TRBV20-1 to TRBJ2-7; the match to TRBD2 covers 7 bases. The CDR3 runs to 12 residues. Trimming at V came to 6 bases and at J to 2 bases, leaving 4 bases not matched to a gene. From germline, CDR1 is DFQATT and CDR2 SNEGSKA (reference sequence). CDR3 bases: TGCAGTGCATCGACTAGCACCTACGAGCAGTACTTC. Translation gives CSASTSTYEQYF.

The chain joins TRBV5-6 to TRBJ2-7; D may be TRBD1 (5 bases). CDR1 and CDR2 (germline): SGHDT, YYEEEE. Deletions cut 7 bases from V and 3 bases from J, with 14 bases between. The CDR3 runs to 13 residues. The CDR3 DNA follows: TGTGCCAGCCAGACAGATTTCAGCTACGAGCAGTACTTC. Protein sequence: CASQTDFSYEQYF.

The chain recombines TRBV7-2 with TRBJ2-3; the D is unclear. V lost 0 bases and J lost 6, with 13 bases in between. CDR1 and CDR2 (germline): SGHTA, FQGNSA. The CDR3 consists of 15 residues. This chain's CDR3 is CASSLALLRVDTQYF. CDR3 in DNA: TGTGCCAGCAGCTTAGCTTTGTTACGGGTTGATACGCAGTATTTT.

The chain recombines TRBV5-6 with TRBJ2-1, with a weak D call TRBD1 (5 bases). This CDR3 spans 13 amino acids. V gave up 0 bases and J gave up 13 bases, with 14 bases separating them. The germline gives CDR1 SGHDT, CDR2 YYEEEE. The CDR3 bases are TGTGCCAGCAGCTTGGAACTGTTAGGGGAACAGTTCTTC. Encoded protein: CASSLELLGEQFF.

A word on this clonotype: With a much larger clone just one base away, this may be a read error. The chain combines TRBV10-2 with TRBJ2-1; no reliable D call. Germline CDR1 WSHSY, CDR2 SAAADI. The CDR3 runs 13 residues. Trimming shortened V by 5 bases and J by 8 bases, and 13 bases separated the two germline ends. This chain's CDR3 is CASSFPPWDEQFF. CDR3 in DNA: TGCGCCAGCAGTTTTCCGCCCTGGGATGAGCAGTTCTTC.

This clonotype was seen ten or more times. The rearrangement uses TRBV28 and TRBJ1-5; 8 nucleotides match TRBD1. Per the germline V gene, CDR1 is MDHEN and CDR2 is SYDVKM. V gave up 7 bases and J gave up 10 bases; unmatched junction bases: 12. The CDR3 contains 14 residues. CDR3 amino acids: CASTPRQGPRPQHF. CDR3 sequence (DNA): TGTGCCAGCACCCCTAGACAGGGGCCGAGACCCCAGCATTTT.

The rearrangement uses TRBV4-1 and TRBJ2-7; D unclear. Germline CDR1 MGHRA, CDR2 YSYEKL. The CDR3 has 16 residues. V was trimmed by 0 bases and J by 3 bases, leaving 15 bases between them. CDR3 loop: CASSQDGALTVYEQYF. DNA for the CDR3: TGCGCCAGCAGCCAAGACGGAGCCCTCACAGTCTACGAGCAGTACTTC.

This clonotype was counted at least ten times. The CDR3, as DNA: TGTGCCATCAGTCGGACTAGCGGGAGCTCCTACAATGAGCAGTTCTTC. Protein sequence: CAISRTSGSSYNEQFF. The chain joins TRBV10-3 to TRBJ2-1, with 13 positions matching TRBD2. Trimming at V came to 5 bases and at J to 0 bases, leaving 1 base not matched to a gene. The germline V gene encodes CDR1 ENHRY and CDR2 SYGVKD. The CDR3 is made up of 16 amino acids.

V is TRBV6-1 and J is TRBJ1-2; D remains unclear. The germline V gene encodes CDR1 MNHNS and CDR2 SASEGT. V was trimmed by 8 bases and J by 2 bases, leaving 6 bases between them. The CDR3 is 11 amino acids. CDR3 nucleotides: TGTGCCAGCGGACGGAACTATGGCTACACCTTC. Amino acids: CASGRNYGYTF.

V gene TRBV5-6 combines with J gene TRBJ2-3; the D is unclear. This CDR3 spans 12 amino acids. Germline-derived CDR1 and CDR2 are SGHDT and YYEEEE. V lost 7 bases and J lost 0, with 6 bases in between. The chain's CDR3 is CASLGSTDTQYF. For the CDR3, the DNA is TGTGCCAGCCTTGGGAGCACAGATACGCAGTATTTT. Complete variable domain (other parts from reference TRBV5-6 and TRBJ2-3): DAGVTQSPTHLIKTRGQQVTLRCSPKSGHDTVSWYQQALGQGPQFIFQYYEEEERQRGNFPDRFSGHQFPNYSSELNVNALLLGDSALYLCASLGSTDTQYFGPGTRLTVL.

The rearrangement links TRBV5-5 to TRBJ2-7; 7 nucleotides align to TRBD1. V lost 3 bases to trimming and J lost 0 bases; unmatched junction nucleotides: 9. The CDR3 is 16 amino acids. Per the germline V gene, CDR1 is SGHKS and CDR2 is YYEKEE (reference sequence). The CDR3 region is CASSSRGQSSSYEQYF. The CDR3 DNA sequence: TGTGCCAGCAGCTCGAGGGGACAGAGTAGCTCCTACGAGCAGTACTTC.

V gene TRBV20-1 combines with J gene TRBJ2-5; either TRBD1 or TRBD2 may fit D (5 bases each). Per germline, CDR1 DFQATT and CDR2 SNEGSKA (reference sequence). V was pared by 0 bases and J by 4 bases, with 15 bases between. The CDR3 totals 15 residues. DNA for the CDR3: TGCAGTGCTAGAGATCTCTGGGCAGGGAGAGAGACCCAGTACTTC. Protein: CSARDLWAGRETQYF.

This clonotype was seen at least ten times. The DNA of the CDR3 is TGTGCCAGCAGCTTGAGATCAGGGACCGGGGAGCTGTTTTTT. Protein sequence: CASSLRSGTGELFF. The V and J genes are TRBV5-6 and TRBJ2-2; TRBD1 is a possible D gene (5 bases). There are 14 residues in the CDR3. Per the germline V gene, CDR1 is SGHDT and CDR2 is YYEEEE. V lost 1 base and J lost 5, with 9 bases in between.